The 32 T cell receptor beta chains reported below all come from one sample, sequenced in a study of shared clonotypes between healthy human individuals. TCRdb's table, derived via immunoSEQ multiplex PCR, lists solely in-frame clones and lacks some. Of under 850,000 clones detected, approximately 77% appear once; the ten largest clones hold under 2%. Sequencing input: memory CD4+ T cells sorted from blood. Subset: CD45RA-negative fraction. The receptors originated from a woman aged 30 to 39 in good health.

The genes are TRBV23-1 and TRBJ2-1; D gene ambiguous. TRBV23-1 is designated an ORF whose function remains uncertain. V dropped 0 bases and J dropped 4 bases, with 7 bases sitting between them. CDR3 size: 14 residues. CDR3 protein: CASSQSELYNEQFF. The CDR3 DNA reads TGCGCCAGCAGTCAATCAGAGTTGTACAATGAGCAGTTCTTC.

The V call is TRBV27, the J call TRBJ2-5; 7 bases map to TRBD1. The CDR3 loop spans 14 amino acids. The germline V gene has CDR1 MNHEY and CDR2 SMNVEV (reference sequence). V was clipped by 8 bases and J by 1 base; unmatched bases: 7. The CDR3, as DNA: TGTGCCAGCCGCCGACAGGGTAGCCAAGAGACCCAGTACTTC. It encodes CASRRQGSQETQYF.

This chain links TRBV5-6 with TRBJ2-3; either TRBD1 or TRBD2 may fit D (5 bases each). The CDR3 contains 14 residues. Per germline, CDR1 SGHDT and CDR2 YYEEEE. The V and J ends lost 3 bases and 4 bases respectively, with 12 bases between them. CDR3 in DNA: TGTGCCAGCAGCTGGGGACGGCCCCCAGATACGCAGTATTTT. As protein: CASSWGRPPDTQYF.

The chain employs TRBV5-1 and TRBJ1-4; D not resolved. This CDR3 spans 13 amino acids. V lost 3 bases, J lost 8 bases, and 11 bases lay in between. Germline assignment: CDR1 SGHRS and CDR2 YFSETQ. The CDR3 region has the DNA TGCGCCAGCAGCTCCTCCTACGACGAAAAACTGTTTTTT. This encodes CASSSSYDEKLFF.

This clone was picked up a small number of times. V usage is TRBV7-8 and J usage is TRBJ2-7; 10 bases line up with TRBD2. V shed 1 base, J shed 3 bases, and the junction held 3 bases outside the gene matches. Per the germline V gene, CDR1 is SGHVS and CDR2 is FQNEAQ. The CDR3 loop spans 15 amino acids. CDR3 region: CASSLESSGSYEQYF. The CDR3 DNA sequence: TGTGCCAGCAGCTTAGAGTCTAGCGGGAGCTACGAGCAGTACTTC.

This clone was recorded at least ten times. The J gene is TRBJ2-3, the V gene TRBV11-2; 10 bases are shared with TRBD1. Germline V lookup: CDR1 SGHAT, CDR2 FQNNGV. The J segment lost 3 bases and the V segment lost 7 bases, leaving 4 bases of the junction unmatched. The CDR3 is made up of 14 amino acids. The CDR3 here is CASKTGGETDTQYF. CDR3 DNA: TGTGCCAGCAAGACAGGGGGCGAAACAGATACGCAGTATTTT.

This chain uses TRBV23-1 with TRBJ2-5; 8 bases align to TRBD2. Being an ORF, TRBV23-1 has a function that is uncertain. The CDR3 has 12 amino acids. Trimming cost V 10 bases and J 2 bases; bases outside gene matches: 3. The CDR3: CAIRLAQETQYF. CDR3 sequence (DNA): TGCGCCATACGACTAGCGCAAGAGACCCAGTACTTC.

The chain uses TRBV2 and TRBJ2-2; no firm D call. Trimming took off 3 bases at V and 6 bases at J, with 5 bases between the two ends. The V gene's germline CDR1 is SNHLY and CDR2 FYNNEI. This CDR3 region has 12 residues. CDR3 nucleotide sequence: TGTGCCAGCAGTGAGTTCGCCGGGGAGCTGTTTTTT. Translated: CASSEFAGELFF.

The chain recombines TRBV7-9 with TRBJ2-1; D is undetermined. Germline V gene lookup returns CDR1 SEHNR and CDR2 FQNEAQ (reference sequence). Trimming removed 0 bases from V and 5 bases from J, with 14 bases in between. CDR3 length: 16 amino acids. This CDR3 reads CASSLAVADRDNEQFF. CDR3 DNA sequence: TGTGCCAGCAGCTTAGCCGTGGCAGATCGAGACAATGAGCAGTTCTTC.

The chain joins TRBV7-2 to TRBJ2-3, with 7 bases aligning to TRBD2. V shed 5 bases and J 2 bases; nucleotides not matched to a gene: 10. The germline V gene has CDR1 SGHTA and CDR2 FQGNSA. This CDR3 region has 16 residues. The CDR3 DNA is TGTGCCAGCAGCCCGATAGCGGGCCTGTTCACAGATACGCAGTATTTT. Protein sequence: CASSPIAGLFTDTQYF.

This chain joins TRBV5-1 and TRBJ2-7, with D possibly matching TRBD2 (6 bases). Per germline, CDR1 SGHRS and CDR2 YFSETQ. V was shortened by 3 bases and J by 1 base, with 14 bases between the two germline ends. This CDR3 has 15 amino acids. CDR3 residues: CASSSSVGGSYEQYF. The CDR3 nucleotides read TGCGCCAGCAGCTCCTCGGTGGGGGGTTCCTACGAGCAGTACTTC.

This clone has only one observation. The chain combines TRBV14 with TRBJ2-6, with TRBD1 as a possible D gene (6 bases). This CDR3 region has 16 residues. Germline V gives CDR1 SGHDN, CDR2 FVKESK. Trimming removed 4 bases at V and 6 bases at J, with 16 bases between. CDR3 bases: TGTGCCAGCAGCCCCCATCAGGGGTTATTGGCCAACGTCCTGACTTTC. The encoded protein is CASSPHQGLLANVLTF.

The CDR3 loop reads CASSQGLAGSGANVLTF. CDR3 nucleotide sequence: TGCGCCAGCAGCCAAGGCCTAGCGGGATCTGGGGCCAACGTCCTGACTTTC. This chain joins TRBV4-1 and TRBJ2-6; 9 bases match TRBD2. The germline gives CDR1 MGHRA, CDR2 YSYEKL. The V and J ends lost 1 base and 1 base, in that order; junction bases with no gene match: 2. The CDR3 is 17 amino acids.

This chain connects TRBV6-6 to TRBJ1-5; 7 bases align to TRBD1. Per germline, CDR1 MNHNY and CDR2 SVGAGI (reference sequence). V lost 8 bases, J lost 1 base, and 11 bases stayed unmatched. The CDR3 has 16 residues. CDR3 amino acids: CASSNSGTASNQPQHF. The CDR3 region has the DNA TGTGCCAGCTCCAATTCCGGGACAGCAAGCAATCAGCCCCAGCATTTT.

The rearrangement links TRBV5-1 to TRBJ2-7; 10 bases are a match to TRBD2. The CDR3 runs 16 residues. The germline gives CDR1 SGHRS, CDR2 YFSETQ. J gave up 4 bases and V 6 bases, and 13 bases lay outside the gene matches. CDR3 residues: CASKGQAGGPLYEQYF. The CDR3 DNA reads as TGCGCCAGCAAAGGTCAAGCGGGAGGGCCTCTGTACGAGCAGTACTTC.

In its sample, this clone was seen a few times. Within the sample, other DNA sequences also encode this same CDR3. This chain joins TRBV2 and TRBJ2-7; tentative D call: TRBD2 (6 bases). Germline V gives CDR1 SNHLY, CDR2 FYNNEI. V was shortened by 6 bases and J by 4 bases, with 10 bases between the two germline ends. This CDR3 has 12 amino acids. The CDR3 spells CASSRDSYEQYF. The CDR3 nucleotides read TGTGCCAGCAGCAGGGACTCATACGAGCAGTACTTC.

This clone was seen only a few times. The rearrangement joins TRBV4-2 to TRBJ2-1; the D gene is possibly TRBD2 (6 bases). This CDR3 comprises 14 residues. V gave up 1 base and J gave up 10 bases, with 14 bases separating them. CDR1 is LGHNA and CDR2 is YNFKEQ in the germline V gene. This chain's CDR3 is CASSQGTNPQEQFF. The CDR3 bases are TGTGCCAGCAGCCAAGGGACTAACCCACAAGAGCAGTTCTTC.

The chain carries TRBV15 and TRBJ1-3; D gene ambiguous. The ends were cut back, 1 base at V and 0 bases at J, with 4 bases in the middle. The germline V gene encodes CDR1 LNHNV and CDR2 YYDKDF (reference sequence). The CDR3 extends over 14 amino acids. CDR3 sequence: CATSRVHSGNTIYF. DNA of the CDR3: TGTGCCACCAGCAGAGTACACTCTGGAAACACCATATATTTT.

The DNA of the CDR3 is TGTGCCAGCATAACCCGAAAAAGTTTCTACAATGAGCAGTTCTTC. Amino acid sequence: CASITRKSFYNEQFF. This chain links TRBV28 with TRBJ2-1; D remains ambiguous. The CDR3 covers 15 residues. Germline V lookup: CDR1 MDHEN, CDR2 SYDVKM. Trimming took off 7 bases at V and 3 bases at J, with 16 bases between the two ends.

This clone was recorded a few times. The CDR3 loop is CASMGGIETQYF. The DNA for the CDR3 is TGTGCCAGCATGGGGGGAATAGAGACCCAGTACTTC. The J gene is TRBJ2-5, the V gene TRBV2; a weak D match, TRBD2 (6 bases). Germline V gene sequence: CDR1 SNHLY, CDR2 FYNNEI. Trimming removed 7 bases from V and 4 bases from J, with 10 bases in between. The length of the CDR3 is 12 residues.

The V and J genes are TRBV5-1 and TRBJ2-3; TRBD1 matches 11 bases. Germline-derived CDR1 and CDR2 are SGHRS and YFSETQ. The trim removed 4 bases at V and 4 bases at J, leaving 5 bases unmatched. The CDR3 consists of 15 residues. CDR3 DNA sequence: TGCGCCAGCAGCCTGATGGGACAGGGGGCAGATACGCAGTATTTT. This codes for CASSLMGQGADTQYF.

This clone was seen a handful of times. The rearrangement uses TRBV10-3 and TRBJ2-1; TRBD2 matches 8 bases. The CDR3 runs 15 residues. Losses at the gene ends were 2 bases for V and 2 bases for J; bases not matched to a gene: 2. CDR1 is ENHRY, CDR2 SYGVKD, per germline. The CDR3 sequence: CAISEQAGAYNEQFF. DNA for the CDR3: TGTGCCATCAGTGAGCAAGCGGGAGCCTACAATGAGCAGTTCTTC.

In this sample, this clone turned up many times. The chain employs TRBV7-9 and TRBJ2-1, with 8 bases that match TRBD2. The V and J ends lost 5 bases and 9 bases, in that order; junction bases with no gene match: 15. CDR1 SEHNR and CDR2 FQNEAQ come from the germline V gene (reference sequence). This CDR3 contains 16 residues. This CDR3 is CASSVRSGIAPTEQFF. The CDR3 DNA reads as TGTGCCAGCAGCGTACGTAGCGGGATTGCCCCAACTGAGCAGTTCTTC.

This chain uses TRBV10-1 with TRBJ1-5; no reliable D call. Germline CDR1 is WNHNN and CDR2 is SYGVQD (reference sequence). The V gene lost 3 bases and the J gene lost 6 bases, with 6 bases spanning the gap. The CDR3 totals 12 residues. The CDR3 is CASSDNFQPQHF. The CDR3 DNA sequence: TGCGCCAGCAGTGATAACTTTCAGCCCCAGCATTTT.

This clone was detected once. V and J are TRBV4-1 and TRBJ2-1; 13 positions match TRBD2. Losses at the gene ends were 11 bases for V and 4 bases for J; bases not matched to a gene: 8. Germline V gene data show CDR1 as MGHRA and CDR2 as YSYEKL. This CDR3 contains 15 residues. The CDR3 nucleotides read TGCGCCTCGAGACTAGCGGGAGGCCTTTACAATGAGCAGTTCTTC. Its translation: CASRLAGGLYNEQFF.

The chain is built from TRBV10-1 and TRBJ2-1; 13 bases are shared with TRBD2. The CDR3 length is 21 residues. The V segment lost 2 bases and the J segment 3 bases; nucleotides outside the gene matches: 16. CDR1 is WNHNN and CDR2 is SYGVQD in the germline V gene (reference sequence). Here the CDR3 reads CASSEPRQGVGTSGIYNEQFF. The CDR3, as DNA: TGCGCCAGCAGTGAGCCCCGACAGGGTGTGGGGACTAGCGGGATCTACAATGAGCAGTTCTTC.

The gene calls are TRBV5-1 and TRBJ2-5, with D hard to call. Germline values: CDR1 SGHRS, CDR2 YFSETQ. V lost 4 bases, J lost 4 bases, and 17 bases lay in between. CDR3 length: 15 amino acids. The CDR3 DNA reads as TGCGCCAGCAGCATCAGTTCATCAATTGTAGAGACCCAGTACTTC. It specifies CASSISSSIVETQYF.

The chain joins TRBV11-2 to TRBJ2-5, with TRBD2 matching over 9 bases. Germline lookup yields CDR1 SGHAT and CDR2 FQNNGV. CDR3 length: 17 amino acids. V shed 5 bases, J shed 5 bases, and the junction held 15 bases outside the gene matches. CDR3 DNA sequence: TGTGCCAGCAGCCCCGGTCTACGGCGGGAGGGCCGGGAGACCCAGTACTTC. It yields the protein CASSPGLRREGRETQYF. Complete variable domain (other parts from reference TRBV11-2 and TRBJ2-5): EAGVAQSPRYKIIEKRQSVAFWCNPISGHATLYWYQQILGQGPKLLIQFQNNGVVDDSQLPKDRFSAERLKGVDSTLKIQPAKLEDSAVYLCASSPGLRREGRETQYFGPGTRLLVL.

The chain combines TRBV30 with TRBJ2-5; D unresolved. This CDR3 has 12 residues. Between the trimmed V and J ends, which lost 0 bases and 7 bases, there was a span of 9 bases. The germline V gene has CDR1 GTSNPN and CDR2 SVGIG (reference sequence). The chain's CDR3 is CAWSVRPLTQYF. CDR3 nucleotide sequence: TGTGCCTGGAGTGTACGGCCCTTGACCCAGTACTTC.

V gene TRBV7-2 combines with J gene TRBJ1-1; TRBD1 matches at 9 bases. Germline CDR1 and CDR2: SGHTA and FQGNSA. The trim removed 3 bases at V and 3 bases at J, leaving 5 bases unmatched. This CDR3 comprises 15 residues. The CDR3 bases are TGTGCCAGCAGCTTGAACAGGGGGCTTTACACTGAAGCTTTCTTT. Amino acids: CASSLNRGLYTEAFF.

The chain couples TRBV4-1 to TRBJ2-1, with D possibly TRBD1 on 6 matching bases. Between the trimmed V and J ends, which lost 0 bases and 4 bases, there was a span of 25 bases. The CDR3 has 20 residues. Germline CDR1 is MGHRA and CDR2 is YSYEKL. In DNA, the CDR3 is TGCGCCAGCAGCCAAGATAGAGGCCGTGAGGGCAGGGGATTATACAATGAGCAGTTCTTC. It specifies CASSQDRGREGRGLYNEQFF.

This clone was found a few times. The chain links TRBV4-1 to TRBJ1-1, with D uncertain. Germline loops: CDR1 MGHRA, CDR2 YSYEKL. The CDR3 has 14 amino acids. The V and J ends lost 1 base and 1 base respectively, with 7 bases between them. In nucleotides, the CDR3 is TGCGCCAGCAGCCAAGGCCCACAGAACACTGAAGCTTTCTTT. Its translation is CASSQGPQNTEAFF.